One sample yielded the 4 T cell receptor beta chains listed below, sequenced in a study of cytomegalovirus exposure and HLA in healthy donors. In the PCR, 60 Vbeta and 13 Jbeta primers were used. The repertoire was sequenced with immunoSEQ multiplex PCR; TCRdb's copy has only in-frame clones and lacks some. The data hold about 170,000 clones, with around 80% observed a single time. The sample was PBMCs. These receptors all stem from a female donor in good health and CMV-seronegative.

The V and J genes are TRBV7-8 and TRBJ2-3; D is perhaps TRBD2 (6 bases). Germline CDR1 and CDR2: SGHVS and FQNEAQ. The CDR3 sequence is 15 residues long. The V gene lost 5 bases and the J gene lost 3 bases, with 15 bases spanning the gap. CDR3 protein: CASSPRRGRTDTQYF. CDR3 coding DNA: TGTGCCAGCAGCCCCCGCCGGGGGAGGACAGATACGCAGTATTTT.

The chain links TRBV6-5 to TRBJ1-1, with D hard to call. V was shortened by 5 bases and J by 7 bases, with 8 bases between the two germline ends. The CDR3 contains 11 residues. Germline CDR1 MNHEY, CDR2 SVGAGI. The CDR3 reads CASSTPSEAFF. CDR3 coding DNA: TGTGCCAGCAGTACCCCCAGTGAAGCTTTCTTT.

The chain couples TRBV30 to TRBJ2-1; a possible D gene is TRBD2 (5 bases). The CDR3 is made up of 16 amino acids. Germline CDR1 is GTSNPN and CDR2 is SVGIG (reference sequence). V gave up 0 bases and J gave up 4 bases, with 16 bases separating them. CDR3 loop: CAWSVGDTSYYNEQFF. The CDR3 DNA sequence: TGTGCCTGGAGTGTGGGAGACACCAGTTATTACAATGAGCAGTTCTTC.

The V call is TRBV2, the J call TRBJ2-1, with D hard to call. From germline, CDR1 is SNHLY and CDR2 FYNNEI. V gave up 8 bases and J gave up 4 bases, with 9 bases separating them. The CDR3 covers 12 residues. The DNA of the CDR3 is TGTGCCAGCGGAGCCCGTTACAATGAGCAGTTCTTC. Translated, it gives CASGARYNEQFF.